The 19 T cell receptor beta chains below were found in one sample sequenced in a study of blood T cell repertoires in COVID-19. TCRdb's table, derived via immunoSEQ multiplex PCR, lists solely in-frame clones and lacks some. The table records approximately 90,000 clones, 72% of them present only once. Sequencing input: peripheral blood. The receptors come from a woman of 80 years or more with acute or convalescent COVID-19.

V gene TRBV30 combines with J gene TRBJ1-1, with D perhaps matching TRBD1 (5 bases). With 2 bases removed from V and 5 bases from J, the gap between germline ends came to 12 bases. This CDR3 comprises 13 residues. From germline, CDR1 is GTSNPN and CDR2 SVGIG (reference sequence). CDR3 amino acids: CAWSPYRGTEAFF. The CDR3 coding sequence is TGTGCCTGGAGTCCCTACCGGGGGACTGAAGCTTTCTTT. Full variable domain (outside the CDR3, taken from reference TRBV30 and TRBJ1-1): SQTIHQWPATLVQPVGSPLSLECTVEGTSNPNLYWYRQAAGRGLQLLFYSVGIGQISSEVPQNLSASRPQDRQFILSSKKLLLSDSGFYLCAWSPYRGTEAFFGQGTRLTVV.

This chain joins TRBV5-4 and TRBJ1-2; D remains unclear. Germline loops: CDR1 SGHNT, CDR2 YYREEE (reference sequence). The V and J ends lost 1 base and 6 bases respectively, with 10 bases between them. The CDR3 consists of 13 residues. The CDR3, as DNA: TGTGCCAGCAGCTTGAATCGGGTGGATGGCTACACCTTC. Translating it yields CASSLNRVDGYTF.

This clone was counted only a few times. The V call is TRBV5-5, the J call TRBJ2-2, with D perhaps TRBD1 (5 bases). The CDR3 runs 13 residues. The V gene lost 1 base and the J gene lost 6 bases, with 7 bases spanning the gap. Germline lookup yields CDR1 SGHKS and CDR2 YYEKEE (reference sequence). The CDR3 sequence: CASSLQGPGELFF. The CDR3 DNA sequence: TGTGCCAGCAGCTTGCAGGGCCCCGGGGAGCTGTTTTTT.

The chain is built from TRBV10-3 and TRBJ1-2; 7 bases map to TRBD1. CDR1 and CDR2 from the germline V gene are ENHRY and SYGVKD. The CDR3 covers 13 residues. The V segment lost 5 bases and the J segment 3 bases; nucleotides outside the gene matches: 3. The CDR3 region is CAISHTGDYGYTF. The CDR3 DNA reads TGTGCCATCAGTCACACAGGGGACTATGGCTACACCTTC.

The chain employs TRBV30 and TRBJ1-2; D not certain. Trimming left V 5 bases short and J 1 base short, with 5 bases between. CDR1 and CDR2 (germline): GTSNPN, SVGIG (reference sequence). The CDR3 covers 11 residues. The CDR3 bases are TGTGCCTGGGACAATAACTATGGCTACACCTTC. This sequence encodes CAWDNNYGYTF.

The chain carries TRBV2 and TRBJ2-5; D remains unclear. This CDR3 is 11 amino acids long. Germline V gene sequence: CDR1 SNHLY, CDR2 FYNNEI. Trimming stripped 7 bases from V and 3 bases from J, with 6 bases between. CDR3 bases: TGTGCCAGCACCCCCGAAGAGACCCAGTACTTC. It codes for CASTPEETQYF.

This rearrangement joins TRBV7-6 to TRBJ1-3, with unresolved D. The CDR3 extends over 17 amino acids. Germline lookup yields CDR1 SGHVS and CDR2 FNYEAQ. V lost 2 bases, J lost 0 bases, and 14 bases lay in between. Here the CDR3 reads CASSLTSGRFSGNTIYF. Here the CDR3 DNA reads TGTGCCAGCAGCTTAACTAGCGGCCGATTCTCTGGAAACACCATATATTTT.

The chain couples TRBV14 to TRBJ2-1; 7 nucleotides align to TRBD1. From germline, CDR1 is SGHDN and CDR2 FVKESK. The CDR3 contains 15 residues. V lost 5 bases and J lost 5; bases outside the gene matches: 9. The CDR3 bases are TGTGCCAGCAGCTTTACGGGGACAGCCAACAATGAGCAGTTCTTC. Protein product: CASSFTGTANNEQFF.

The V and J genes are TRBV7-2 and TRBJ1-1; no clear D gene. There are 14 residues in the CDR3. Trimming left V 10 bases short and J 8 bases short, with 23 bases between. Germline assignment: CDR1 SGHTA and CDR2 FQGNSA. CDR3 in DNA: TGTGCCACCCACCCAGTCCGGGTCCCTCGAGAAGCTTTCTTT. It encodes CATHPVRVPREAFF.

CDR3 nucleotide sequence: TGTGCCAGCAGCCCTACAGGATATGGCTACACCTTC. As protein: CASSPTGYGYTF. The chain combines TRBV5-4 with TRBJ1-2; maybe TRBD1 (5 bases). The length of the CDR3 is 12 residues. V lost 4 bases and J 5 bases, leaving 9 bases between the germline ends. Germline V gene lookup returns CDR1 SGHNT and CDR2 YYREEE (reference sequence).

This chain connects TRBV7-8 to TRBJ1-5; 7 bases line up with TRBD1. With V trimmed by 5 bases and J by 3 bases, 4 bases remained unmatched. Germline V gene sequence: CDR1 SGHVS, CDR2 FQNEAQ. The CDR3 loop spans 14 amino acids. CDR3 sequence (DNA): TGTGCCAGCAGCCAAGACAGGGACAATCAGCCCCAGCATTTT. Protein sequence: CASSQDRDNQPQHF. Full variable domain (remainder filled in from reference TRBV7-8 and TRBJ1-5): GAGVSQSPRYKVAKRGQDVALRCDPISGHVSLFWYQQALGQGPEFLTYFQNEAQLDKSGLPSDRFFAERPEGSVSTLKIQRTQQEDSAVYLCASSQDRDNQPQHFGDGTRLSIL.

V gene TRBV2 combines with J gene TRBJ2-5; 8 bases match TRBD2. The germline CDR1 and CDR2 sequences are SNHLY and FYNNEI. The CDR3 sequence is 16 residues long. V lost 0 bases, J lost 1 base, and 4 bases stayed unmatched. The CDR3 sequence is CASSEAKRGLQETQYF. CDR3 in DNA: TGTGCCAGCAGTGAAGCGAAGCGGGGGCTCCAAGAGACCCAGTACTTC.

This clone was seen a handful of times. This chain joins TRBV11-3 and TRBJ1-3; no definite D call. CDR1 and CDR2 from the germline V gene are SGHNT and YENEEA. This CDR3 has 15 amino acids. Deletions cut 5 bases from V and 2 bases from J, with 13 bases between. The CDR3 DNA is TGTGCCAGCAGCCGCGGCGGATTCCCTGGAAACACCATATATTTT. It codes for CASSRGGFPGNTIYF.

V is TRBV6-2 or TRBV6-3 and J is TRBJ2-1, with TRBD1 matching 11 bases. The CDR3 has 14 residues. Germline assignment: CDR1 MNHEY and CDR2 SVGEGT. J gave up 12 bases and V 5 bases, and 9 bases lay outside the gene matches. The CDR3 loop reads CASSDPGQGVGQFF. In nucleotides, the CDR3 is TGTGCCAGCAGTGATCCGGGACAGGGGGTCGGGCAGTTCTTC.

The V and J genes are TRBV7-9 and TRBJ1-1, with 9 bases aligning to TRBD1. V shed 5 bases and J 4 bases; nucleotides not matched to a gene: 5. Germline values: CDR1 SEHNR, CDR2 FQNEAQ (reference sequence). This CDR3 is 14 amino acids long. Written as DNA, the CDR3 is TGTGCCAGCAGCGGAGCGGACAGGGGCACTGAAGCTTTCTTT. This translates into CASSGADRGTEAFF. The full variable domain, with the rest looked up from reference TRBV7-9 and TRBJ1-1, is DTGVSQNPRHKITKRGQNVTFRCDPISEHNRLYWYRQTLGQGPEFLTYFQNEAQLEKSRLLSDRFSAERPKGSFSTLEIQRTEQGDSAMYLCASSGADRGTEAFFGQGTRLTVV.

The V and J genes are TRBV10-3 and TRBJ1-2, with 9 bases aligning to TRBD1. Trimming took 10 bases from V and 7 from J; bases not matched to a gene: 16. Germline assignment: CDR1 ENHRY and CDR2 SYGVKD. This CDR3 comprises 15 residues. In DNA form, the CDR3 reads TGTGCCACCGAGGGATCCGGGACAGGGATCGGTGGCTACACCTTC. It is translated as CATEGSGTGIGGYTF.

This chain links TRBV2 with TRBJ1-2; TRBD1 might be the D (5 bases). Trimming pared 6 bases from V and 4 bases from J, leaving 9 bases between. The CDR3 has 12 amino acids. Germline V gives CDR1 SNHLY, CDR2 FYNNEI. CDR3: CASRAGPYGYTF. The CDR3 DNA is TGTGCCAGCAGGGCAGGGCCCTATGGCTACACCTTC.

The CDR3 here is CASSQYTGSDGNTIYF. Here the CDR3 DNA reads TGCGCCAGCAGCCAATATACAGGGTCTGATGGAAACACCATATATTTT. The chain combines TRBV4-3 with TRBJ1-3; possibly TRBD1 for D (6 bases). The CDR3 contains 16 residues. The germline V gene has CDR1 LGHNA and CDR2 YSLEER. With 2 bases removed from V and 3 bases from J, the gap between germline ends came to 14 bases.

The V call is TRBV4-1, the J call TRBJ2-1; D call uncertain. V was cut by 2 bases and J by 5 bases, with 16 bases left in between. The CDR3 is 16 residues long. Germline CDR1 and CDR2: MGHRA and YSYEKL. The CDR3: CASSQPIRGVDNEQFF. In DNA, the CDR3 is TGCGCCAGCAGCCAACCAATTCGAGGTGTCGACAATGAGCAGTTCTTC.